This T cell receptor beta chain derives from a study of shared clonotypes between healthy human individuals. Looking at the study overall: Those who served as donors were two women and a few men between the ages of 18 and 49. Study outcomes and limitations: Only blood was sampled, and tissue TCR repertoires likely differ from blood ones. It was the non-shared clonotypes that had lower generation probabilities than clonotypes shared by all four donors.

How the authors handled the data: Owing to the provision of junction-only sequences devoid of quality scores by immunoSEQ, filtering differed. Generated by immunoSEQ multiplex PCR, the TCRdb table keeps only in-frame clones and is missing some. That table is the source of V, J and clone size, and D and trimming were worked out from the DNA. The sample lists a few million clones; approximately 95% were seen once. As to this clone: No antigen is known for it. The identical CDR3 is also encoded by other nucleotide sequences in the sample.

The TCR was taken from a man younger than 35 in good health. Some clones in this sample may be carry-over from other donors' samples. Sequencing was done on a sample of naive CD4+ T cells from PBMCs. Subset of the sample: CD45RA+ positively selected.

Here the CDR3 reads CASSLQGGTEAFF. For the CDR3, the DNA is TGCGCCAGCAGCCTTCAGGGGGGCACTGAAGCTTTCTTT. The J gene is TRBJ1-1, the V gene TRBV5-1; 7 bases are a match to TRBD1. The length of the CDR3 is 13 residues. With V trimmed by 4 bases and J by 4 bases, 4 bases remained unmatched. Germline lookup yields CDR1 SGHRS and CDR2 YFSETQ.